These 9 T cell receptor beta chains share one sample of origin, sequenced in a study of blood T cell repertoires in COVID-19. Some clones are missing from TCRdb's copy, which holds only in-frame ones; the method was immunoSEQ multiplex PCR. This repertoire shows 84,000 or so clones, around four fifths found once; its top ten account for approximately 12%. Specimen: peripheral blood. These receptors all come from a woman in her 70s with active or convalescent COVID-19.

In this sample, this clone turned up a few times. CDR3: CASGGGTGSPLHF. The CDR3 nucleotides read TGTGCCAGCGGCGGAGGGACAGGTTCACCCCTCCACTTT. The V and J genes are TRBV11-2 and TRBJ1-6; 8 bases are shared with TRBD1. The CDR3 covers 13 residues. J was trimmed by 9 bases and V by 8 bases; bases with no gene match: 6. Per the germline V gene, CDR1 is SGHAT and CDR2 is FQNNGV.

The genes are TRBV2 and TRBJ2-7, with 12 positions matching TRBD2. V shed 6 bases, J shed 1 base, and the junction held 10 bases outside the gene matches. The CDR3 sequence is 17 residues long. CDR1 SNHLY and CDR2 FYNNEI come from the germline V gene. The CDR3 here is CASSQTSGGLISYEQYF. CDR3 bases: TGTGCCAGCAGCCAGACTAGCGGGGGTTTAATATCCTACGAGCAGTACTTC.

The chain uses TRBV5-4 and TRBJ2-2; TRBD1 is a possible D gene (6 bases). V was shortened by 4 bases and J by 3 bases, with 10 bases between the two germline ends. CDR3 length: 14 amino acids. Germline values: CDR1 SGHNT, CDR2 YYREEE (reference sequence). In nucleotides, the CDR3 is TGTGCCAGCAGCCCCCGGACAGACACCGGGGAGCTGTTTTTT. Amino acid sequence: CASSPRTDTGELFF.

This clone was observed a handful of times. The rearrangement uses TRBV7-2 and TRBJ2-7, with 9 bases matching TRBD1. V shed 6 bases and J 4 bases; nucleotides not matched to a gene: 7. This CDR3 spans 14 amino acids. The germline V gene has CDR1 SGHTA and CDR2 FQGNSA. The CDR3 DNA follows: TGTGCCAGCAGTTCCGACAGGGGGGTTTACGAGCAGTACTTC. This sequence encodes CASSSDRGVYEQYF. Combining the CDR3 with reference TRBV7-2 and TRBJ2-7 gives the whole variable domain GAGVSQSPSNKVTEKGKDVELRCDPISGHTALYWYRQSLGQGLEFLIYFQGNSAPDKSGLPSDRFSAERTGGSVSTLTIQRTQQEDSAVYLCASSSDRGVYEQYFGPGTRLTVT.

The genes are TRBV5-5 and TRBJ1-1, with 10 bases aligning to TRBD1. The CDR3 consists of 15 residues. Looked up from germline, CDR1 is SGHKS and CDR2 is YYEKEE (reference sequence). Germline trimming cut 5 bases from V and 4 bases from J; bases unmatched to any gene: 8. DNA of the CDR3: TGTGCCAGCAGTCGAGGAGACAGGGGGCCCACTGAAGCTTTCTTT. It translates to CASSRGDRGPTEAFF.

This chain joins TRBV18 and TRBJ2-2, with TRBD1 identical over 8 bases. Germline CDR1 and CDR2: KGHSH and LQKENI. J gave up 5 bases and V 2 bases, and 7 bases lay outside the gene matches. This CDR3 region has 16 residues. CDR3 sequence reads: CASSPNRQGTTGELFF. The CDR3 bases are TGTGCCAGCTCACCAAATCGACAGGGGACAACCGGGGAGCTGTTTTTT.

V gene TRBV5-1 combines with J gene TRBJ1-2, with 12 bases lining up with TRBD1. Germline CDR1 reads SGHRS; CDR2 reads YFSETQ. V shed 4 bases, J shed 8 bases, and the junction held 12 bases outside the gene matches. CDR3 length: 16 amino acids. CDR3 DNA: TGCGCCAGCAGCCCCGTCCCGGGACAGGGGGCGGGGGGCTACACCTTC. Amino acids: CASSPVPGQGAGGYTF.

The rearrangement links TRBV5-6 to TRBJ1-1; unclear D gene. There are 16 residues in the CDR3. Trimming took off 1 base at V and 0 bases at J, with 13 bases between the two ends. Germline loops: CDR1 SGHDT, CDR2 YYEEEE. Here the CDR3 reads CASSLFVGEMNTEAFF. CDR3 in DNA: TGTGCCAGCAGCTTGTTTGTTGGGGAGATGAACACTGAAGCTTTCTTT.

This rearrangement joins TRBV7-2 to TRBJ2-3, with 9 bases fitting TRBD2. Trimming cost V 4 bases and J 8 bases; bases outside gene matches: 19. The germline CDR1 and CDR2 sequences are SGHTA and FQGNSA. The CDR3 consists of 18 residues. CDR3 bases: TGTGCCAGCAGCTCCCTTAAGGGGGGACTGGCGGGGGGGCCTACGCAGTATTTT. Amino acid sequence: CASSSLKGGLAGGPTQYF.